The entry that follows covers one T cell receptor beta chain sequence. Repertoires were generated with immunoSEQ multiplex PCR, while TCRdb's copy carries only in-frame clones and drops some. The sample has about 470,000 clones; roughly three quarters are singletons. The trim removed 6 bases at V and 2 bases at J, leaving 3 bases unmatched. Germline CDR1 SGHTA, CDR2 FQGNSA. There are 14 residues in the CDR3. This specimen comes from a study of shared clonotypes between healthy human individuals. V usage is TRBV7-2 and J usage is TRBJ1-5; 8 bases match TRBD1. The receptor was isolated from a middle-aged woman in good health. Some clones in this sample may be carry-over from other donors' samples. The sequencing sample was made of PBMCs. CDR3 sequence (DNA): TGTGCCAGCAGAAAGACAGGGGGCAATCAGCCCCAGCATTTT. Its protein product is CASRKTGGNQPQHF.